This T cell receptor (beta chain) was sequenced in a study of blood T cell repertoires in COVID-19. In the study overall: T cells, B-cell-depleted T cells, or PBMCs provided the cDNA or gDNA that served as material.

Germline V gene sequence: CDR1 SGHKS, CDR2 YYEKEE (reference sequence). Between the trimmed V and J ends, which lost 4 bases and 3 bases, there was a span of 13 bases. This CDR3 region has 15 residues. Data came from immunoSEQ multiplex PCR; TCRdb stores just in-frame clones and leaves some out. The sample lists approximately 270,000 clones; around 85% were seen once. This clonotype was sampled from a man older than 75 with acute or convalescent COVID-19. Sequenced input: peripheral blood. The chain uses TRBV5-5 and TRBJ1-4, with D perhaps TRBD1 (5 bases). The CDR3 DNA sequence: TGTGCCAGCAGCCAATTCTGGGGGGCTAATGAAAAACTGTTTTTT. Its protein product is CASSQFWGANEKLFF.